The sequence of this TCR beta chain was determined in a study of Ad26.COV2.S vaccination and SARS-CoV-2 variants. This CDR3 spans 15 amino acids. J gave up 2 bases and V 0 bases, and 3 bases lay outside the gene matches. Germline V CDR1 and CDR2: LGHDT, YNNKEL (reference sequence). Method: immunoSEQ multiplex PCR; TCRdb's copy keeps in-frame clones and lacks some. Of more than 300,000 clones listed, 75% to 90% are singletons. General study findings and limits: The analyses of TCR breadth and depth may have understated the size of total T cell responses.

Treatment denoted: around 19 received Ad26.COV2.S at low or high dose, single or two shots; about 5 received placebo; per-sample allocation not given. Sampling was done on day 63 after the first vaccine or placebo injection. As for this clone: Its antigen is as yet unknown.

This TCR was recovered from a person aged 18 to 59 who received the Ad26.COV2.S COVID-19 vaccine or a placebo. The chain couples TRBV3-1 (or the pseudogene TRBV3-2) to TRBJ1-2; 7 bases align to TRBD1. This specimen consisted of peripheral blood, obtained in a trial of Ad26.COV2.S vaccine versus placebo. The CDR3 loop is CASSQETGPNYGYTF. The DNA of the CDR3 is TGTGCCAGCAGCCAAGAGACAGGGCCCAACTATGGCTACACCTTC.